This T cell receptor beta chain emerged from a study of T cell changes during pregnancy in multiple sclerosis. Produced via immunoSEQ multiplex PCR; TCRdb's table is partial and in-frame only. The data show tens of thousands of clones, with roughly 90% seen just once and approximately 1.5% held by the top ten. The CDR3 covers 13 residues. V lost 1 base to trimming and J lost 4 bases, with 5 bases between them. The germline CDR1 and CDR2 sequences are LNHNV and YYDKDF (reference sequence). The chain joins TRBV15 to TRBJ1-3; no clear D gene. This TCR was sampled from a female donor in good health, enrolled as a control in a pregnancy study. The sequencing used peripheral blood, collected in the first trimester of pregnancy. The CDR3: CATSRGEGNTIYF. CDR3 DNA sequence: TGTGCCACCAGCAGAGGCGAGGGAAACACCATATATTTT.